This T cell receptor beta chain derives from a study of regulatory T cells in long-lasting Graves disease. The time point denotes: newly diagnosed GD, antithyroid drugs for less than 3 months. Researchers made the TCR library from RNA that was extracted from PBMCs. Ten or more counts support this clonotype. Its matching antigen is unknown. The V gene's germline CDR1 is DFQATT and CDR2 SNEGSKA (reference sequence). V trimming: 3 bases; J trimming: 1 base; junction bases outside the gene matches: 13. This CDR3 comprises 17 residues. General observations from the study: Favoring TRBV28, TRBJ1-2 and TRBJ2-5 was a feature seen in persistent disease.

Building of the TCR beta libraries involved iRepertoire HTBI primers and Arm-PCR of CDR3 regions. TCRdb ran MiXCR on the multiplex PCR reads and lists one entry per CDR3 protein. The top ten clones hold 15% to 20% of a sample with hundreds of thousands of distinct CDR3 sequences, roughly 15% of them seen once. The same data also contributed to another study, on T cells in Graves' hyperthyroidism and ophthalmopathy.

Sequencing used peripheral blood mononuclear cells (PBMCs), obtained at new diagnosis, from a patient treated with antithyroid drugs. The chain links TRBV20-1 to TRBJ2-5; TRBD2 matches 8 bases. This sequence was found in a woman aged 30 to 39 with Graves disease. The CDR3 sequence: CSARDRLAGGLQETQYF. In DNA, the CDR3 is TGCAGTGCTAGGGACAGATTGGCGGGAGGCCTCCAAGAGACCCAGTACTTC.